The 4 T cell receptor beta chains given below trace back to one sample, sequenced in a study of cytomegalovirus exposure and HLA in healthy donors. The PCR ran on 60 Vbeta and 13 Jbeta primers. Sequencing used immunoSEQ multiplex PCR; TCRdb keeps in-frame clones, though not all of them. The data show around 110,000 clones, with around 76% seen just once and roughly 2.3% held by the top ten. Sequencing was done on a sample of PBMCs. All receptors derive from a man younger than 30 in good health and CMV-seronegative.

The chain uses TRBV7-2 and TRBJ2-3; TRBD2 aligns across 9 bases. CDR1 is SGHTA, CDR2 FQGNSA, per germline. CDR3 length equals 19 residues. The trim removed 1 base at V and 0 bases at J, leaving 11 bases unmatched. The CDR3 loop reads CASSLVGSSGAASTDTQYF. CDR3 bases: TGTGCCAGCAGCTTAGTAGGGTCTAGCGGGGCCGCTAGCACAGATACGCAGTATTTT.

This chain uses TRBV5-4 with TRBJ1-1, with 8 bases matching TRBD1. The CDR3 consists of 15 residues. After removal of 6 bases from V and 5 bases from J, the junction contained 12 bases not matched to a gene. Germline loops: CDR1 SGHNT, CDR2 YYREEE (reference sequence). Here the CDR3 reads CASTVGTGLRTEAFF. The CDR3 DNA sequence: TGTGCCAGCACGGTCGGGACAGGCCTTAGGACTGAAGCTTTCTTT.

The chain has TRBV4-3 and TRBJ2-1, with 11 bases that match TRBD1. The CDR3 consists of 15 residues. V shed 4 bases and J 7 bases; nucleotides not matched to a gene: 6. CDR1 and CDR2 from the germline V gene are LGHNA and YSLEER. The DNA for the CDR3 is TGCGCCAGCAGCCTAGGACAGGGGGCTCGGAATGAGCAGTTCTTC. Translated, it gives CASSLGQGARNEQFF.

The CDR3 reads CASSLASGTAYGYTF. The CDR3 DNA is TGCGCCAGCAGCTTGGCGTCCGGGACAGCGTATGGCTACACCTTC. The chain links TRBV5-1 to TRBJ1-2; the match to TRBD1 covers 7 bases. The germline CDR1 and CDR2 sequences are SGHRS and YFSETQ. The ends lost 0 bases at V and 5 bases at J; junction bases unmatched: 7. The length of the CDR3 is 15 residues.